This is a list of T cell receptor beta chains from one sample in a study of tumor-infiltrating lymphocytes in localized non-small cell lung cancer. Clones were read by immunoSEQ multiplex PCR, and TCRdb kept only the in-frame ones, dropping some. This table holds 15,000 to 20,000 clones, roughly 80% found once. The sequenced material came from lung tumor tissue. The receptors derive from a human donor with non-small cell lung cancer. The CDR3 runs from the conserved cysteine through the conserved F or W. A D gene is named only where the DNA matches it firmly. Clone size appears in some rows only: once, few, many, or a class for an expanded clone.

J,size,D,V,CDR3,DNA
TRBJ2-6,.,.,TRBV2,CASSPEWANVLTF,TGTGCCAGCAGTCCGGAATGGGCCAACGTCCTGACTTTC
TRBJ2-1,.,.,TRBV12-5,CASGLGDTRPSYNEQFF,TGTGCTAGTGGTTTGGGGGATACTAGGCCCTCCTACAATGAGCAGTTCTTC
TRBJ1-2,once,.,TRBV7-2,CASSLNYGYTF,TGTGCCAGCAGCTTAAACTATGGCTACACCTTC
TRBJ2-1,.,TRBD1,TRBV9,CASSVGQGRDEQFF,TGTGCCAGCAGCGTCGGACAGGGGAGGGATGAGCAGTTCTTC
TRBJ1-2,.,.,TRBV6-1,CASSAGANYGYTF,TGTGCCAGCAGTGCAGGGGCAAACTATGGCTACACCTTC
TRBJ1-4,.,.,TRBV30,CAWSANTGTYNEKLFF,TGTGCCTGGAGTGCCAATACAGGGACCTATAATGAAAAACTGTTTTTT
TRBJ2-2,.,TRBD1,TRBV7-8,CAIRGWDRPGELFF,TGTGCCATCAGGGGATGGGACAGACCCGGGGAGCTGTTTTTT
TRBJ2-2,.,.,TRBV10-3,CAITAGEATNTGELFF,TGTGCCATCACCGCTGGGGAGGCCACGAACACCGGGGAGCTGTTTTTT
TRBJ1-2,few,TRBD1,TRBV7-9,CASSSGTGVSLGGYTF,TGTGCCAGCAGCTCCGGGACAGGGGTTTCATTAGGTGGCTACACCTTC
TRBJ2-7,.,TRBD2,TRBV29-1,CSVEKLAGGVEQYF,TGCAGCGTTGAAAAGCTAGCGGGAGGGGTTGAGCAGTACTTC
TRBJ2-6,few,.,TRBV14,CASSLRFGSGANVLTF,TGTGCCAGCAGCCTGAGATTTGGCTCTGGGGCCAACGTCCTGACTTTC
TRBJ2-1,.,TRBD2,TRBV6-4,CASSRLAGEVEQFF,TGTGCCAGCAGTCGACTAGCGGGAGAGGTTGAGCAGTTCTTC
TRBJ2-3,.,.,TRBV19,CASSIAGTDTQYF,TGTGCCAGTAGTATAGCGGGCACAGATACGCAGTATTTT
TRBJ2-1,once,.,TRBV2,CASSATPGSYNEQFF,TGTGCCAGCAGTGCGACTCCTGGGTCCTACAATGAGCAGTTCTTC
TRBJ1-3,.,TRBD1,TRBV4-3,CASSTRQGTGNTIYF,TGCGCCAGCAGCACCCGACAGGGTACTGGAAACACCATATATTTT
TRBJ2-2,few,.,TRBV6-5,CASSYSVARHTGELFF,TGTGCCAGCAGTTACTCGGTCGCGCGACACACCGGGGAGCTGTTTTTT
TRBJ1-4,once,TRBD1,TRBV29-1,CSVGGDSSNEKLFF,TGCAGCGTGGGAGGGGACAGCTCTAATGAAAAACTGTTTTTT
TRBJ2-7,once,.,TRBV5-4,CASSFPLWGEQYF,TGTGCCAGCAGCTTCCCCCTATGGGGCGAGCAGTACTTC
TRBJ2-1,.,TRBD2,TRBV28,CASSGLAGVTEQFF,TGTGCCAGCAGTGGACTAGCGGGAGTTACTGAGCAGTTCTTC
TRBJ2-5,.,.,TRBV20-1,CSAQGMETQYF,TGCAGTGCCCAGGGGATGGAGACCCAGTACTTC
TRBJ2-1,.,TRBD2,TRBV18,CASSPPASGNGNEQFF,TGTGCCAGCTCACCACCGGCTAGCGGGAACGGCAATGAGCAGTTCTTC
TRBJ2-3,few,.,TRBV27,CASSLGATSTDTQYF,TGTGCCAGCAGTTTAGGAGCGACTAGCACAGATACGCAGTATTTT
TRBJ2-5,.,TRBD2,TRBV28,CASSPSLAGVGKTQYF,TGTGCCAGCAGTCCCTCACTAGCGGGAGTCGGAAAGACCCAGTACTTC
TRBJ2-3,.,TRBD1,TRBV28,CASSSTRQGGTDTQYF,TGTGCCAGCAGTTCTACACGACAGGGGGGGACAGATACGCAGTATTTT
TRBJ2-2,.,TRBD2,TRBV27,CASSFYGGGNTGELFF,TGTGCCAGCAGTTTTTATGGCGGGGGGAACACCGGGGAGCTGTTTTTT
TRBJ2-7,.,.,TRBV10-3,CAISESPANSYEQYF,TGTGCCATCAGTGAGTCCCCGGCCAACTCTTACGAGCAGTACTTC
TRBJ2-3,.,.,TRBV10-1,CASSDSPALTQYF,TGCGCCAGCAGTGATAGTCCGGCATTAACGCAGTATTTT
TRBJ2-1,.,TRBD2,TRBV7-9,CASSLPPGLAGAEQFF,TGTGCCAGCAGCTTACCTCCGGGACTAGCGGGAGCTGAGCAGTTCTTC
TRBJ1-1,.,.,TRBV7-9,CASTLGGLNTEAFF,TGTGCCAGCACCCTCGGGGGGTTGAACACTGAAGCTTTCTTT
TRBJ1-3,.,.,TRBV4-3,CASSQGLGDSGNTIYF,TGCGCCAGCAGCCAAGGTCTGGGGGACTCTGGAAACACCATATATTTT
TRBJ1-1,once,.,TRBV27,CASSTARDTQRGTEAFF,TGTGCCAGCAGTACCGCCAGGGACACACAGAGAGGGACTGAAGCTTTCTTT
TRBJ2-1,.,.,TRBV15,CATSRGFNEQFF,TGTGCCACCAGCAGAGGATTCAATGAGCAGTTCTTC
TRBJ1-1,once,.,TRBV30,CAWSTGGKAFF,TGTGCCTGGAGTACGGGCGGAAAAGCTTTCTTT
TRBJ2-7,.,.,TRBV29-1,CSVKTQGPRGEQYF,TGCAGCGTTAAAACCCAGGGCCCTCGGGGCGAGCAGTACTTC
TRBJ2-5,.,TRBD2,TRBV19,CASSIESSGRAWETQYF,TGTGCCAGTAGTATAGAGAGTAGCGGGAGGGCCTGGGAGACCCAGTACTTC
TRBJ1-1,once,TRBD1,TRBV4-3,CASSQQPTGVGTEAFF,TGCGCCAGCAGCCAACAACCGACAGGGGTCGGCACTGAAGCTTTCTTT
TRBJ2-6,once,TRBD1,TRBV30,CAWSVTGAGANVLTF,TGTGCCTGGAGTGTAACAGGGGCTGGGGCCAACGTCCTGACTTTC
TRBJ2-5,.,TRBD1,TRBV6-6,CASSYNRGHYF,TGTGCCAGCAGTTACAACAGGGGCCACTACTTC
TRBJ1-2,.,.,TRBV15,CATSRDFSYGYTF,TGTGCCACCAGCAGAGATTTTAGCTACGGCTACACCTTC
TRBJ1-1,.,TRBD1,TRBV27,CANSTGANTEAFF,TGTGCCAACTCGACAGGGGCGAACACTGAAGCTTTCTTT
TRBJ2-7,once,.,TRBV6-6,CASSHSTSLLAEQYF,TGTGCCAGCAGTCATTCGACGAGCCTTTTGGCCGAGCAGTACTTC
TRBJ2-5,.,.,TRBV28,CASASVETQYF,TGTGCCAGCGCCAGCGTGGAGACCCAGTACTTC
TRBJ2-7,.,.,TRBV14,CASSLRTGLSSYEQYF,TGTGCCAGCAGCCTCCGAACAGGGCTCAGCTCCTACGAGCAGTACTTC
TRBJ1-1,.,.,TRBV7-2,CASSLLGHNTEAFF,TGTGCCAGCAGCTTATTGGGGCATAACACTGAAGCTTTCTTT
TRBJ1-2,few,.,TRBV10-3,CAISEGNYGYTF,TGTGCCATCAGCGAGGGAAACTATGGCTACACCTTC
TRBJ1-2,few,.,TRBV6-1,CASSQGANYGYTF,TGTGCCAGCAGCCAGGGAGCTAACTATGGCTACACCTTC